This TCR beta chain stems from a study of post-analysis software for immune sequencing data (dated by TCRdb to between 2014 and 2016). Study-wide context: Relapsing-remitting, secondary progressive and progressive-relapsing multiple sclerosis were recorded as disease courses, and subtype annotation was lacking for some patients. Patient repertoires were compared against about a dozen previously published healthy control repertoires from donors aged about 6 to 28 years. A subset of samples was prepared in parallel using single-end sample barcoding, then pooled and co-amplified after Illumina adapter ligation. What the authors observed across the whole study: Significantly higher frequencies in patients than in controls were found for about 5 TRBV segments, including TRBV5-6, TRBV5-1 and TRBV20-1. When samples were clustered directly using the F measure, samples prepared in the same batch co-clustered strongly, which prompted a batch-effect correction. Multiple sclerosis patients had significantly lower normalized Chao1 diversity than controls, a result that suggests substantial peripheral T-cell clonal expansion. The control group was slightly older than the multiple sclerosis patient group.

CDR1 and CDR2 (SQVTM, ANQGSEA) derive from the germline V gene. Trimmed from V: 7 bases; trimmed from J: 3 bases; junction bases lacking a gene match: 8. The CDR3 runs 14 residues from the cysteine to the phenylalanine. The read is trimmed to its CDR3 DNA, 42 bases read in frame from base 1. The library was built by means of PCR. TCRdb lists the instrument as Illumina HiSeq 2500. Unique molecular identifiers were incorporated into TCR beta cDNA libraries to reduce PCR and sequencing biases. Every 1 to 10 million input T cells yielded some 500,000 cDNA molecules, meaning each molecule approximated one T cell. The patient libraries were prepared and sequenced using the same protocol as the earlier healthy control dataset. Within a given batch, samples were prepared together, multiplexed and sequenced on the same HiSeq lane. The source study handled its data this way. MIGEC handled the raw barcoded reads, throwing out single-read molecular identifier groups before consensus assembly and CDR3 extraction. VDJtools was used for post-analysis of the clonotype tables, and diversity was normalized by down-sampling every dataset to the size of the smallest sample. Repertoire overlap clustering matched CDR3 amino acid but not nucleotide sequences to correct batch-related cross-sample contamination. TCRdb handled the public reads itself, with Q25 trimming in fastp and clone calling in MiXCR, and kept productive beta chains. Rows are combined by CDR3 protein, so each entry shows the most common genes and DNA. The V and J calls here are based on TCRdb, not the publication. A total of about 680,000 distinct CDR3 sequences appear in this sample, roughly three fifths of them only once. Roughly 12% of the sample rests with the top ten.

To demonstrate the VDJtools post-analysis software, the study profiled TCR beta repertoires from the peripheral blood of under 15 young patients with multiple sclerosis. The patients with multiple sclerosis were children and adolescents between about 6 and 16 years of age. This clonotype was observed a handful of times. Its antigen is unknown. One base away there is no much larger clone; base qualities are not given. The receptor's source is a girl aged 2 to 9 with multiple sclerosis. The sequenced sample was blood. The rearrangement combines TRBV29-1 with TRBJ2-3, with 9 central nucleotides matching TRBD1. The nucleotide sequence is TGCAGCGGTAGCCCGGGACAGGGAACAGATACGCAGTATTTT. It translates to CSGSPGQGTDTQYF.